The T cell receptor (beta chain) under discussion was sequenced for a study of tumor-infiltrating lymphocytes in primary liver carcinoma. Study-level information: The study enrolled male and female patients aged 30 to 69 years.

From unsorted bulk tissue weighing roughly 17-31 mg, DNA and RNA were co-extracted. Each tumor had five separate regions sampled. Priming with a constant-region primer yielded TCR beta cDNA from about 500 ng total RNA. Three nested multiplex PCR rounds, a slightly modified ARM-PCR method, built the TCR beta libraries. Running 10 cycles apiece, the first two PCR rounds relied on TRBV1-TRBV30 forward primers together with a C-beta reverse primer. TCRdb reprocessed the multiplex PCR reads via MiXCR and lists one record per CDR3 protein. The top ten hold about 39% of the sample, which has tens of thousands of distinct CDR3 sequences, nearly 80% seen once. The V and J ends lost 6 bases and 0 bases respectively, with 9 bases between them. This CDR3 is built from 12 residues. The germline V gene encodes CDR1 SQVTM and CDR2 ANQGSEA. Concerning this clonotype itself: Its antigen is not known.

General observations from the study: Only about 7-24% of top clones were detected in all five tumor regions. Between tumor regions, pairs overlapped more than tumor-adjacent and tumor-blood pairs did.

The TCR was taken from a woman aged 30 to 39 with primary liver carcinoma and hepatitis B virus infection. The sequenced sample was liver tumor tissue from sampling region 1. Subset denoted: tumor region T1, superior pole. The rearrangement links TRBV29-1 to TRBJ2-7; no reliable D call. CDR3 sequence (DNA): TGCAGCGTCCTACACGACTCCTACGAGCAGTACTTC. Encoded protein: CSVLHDSYEQYF.